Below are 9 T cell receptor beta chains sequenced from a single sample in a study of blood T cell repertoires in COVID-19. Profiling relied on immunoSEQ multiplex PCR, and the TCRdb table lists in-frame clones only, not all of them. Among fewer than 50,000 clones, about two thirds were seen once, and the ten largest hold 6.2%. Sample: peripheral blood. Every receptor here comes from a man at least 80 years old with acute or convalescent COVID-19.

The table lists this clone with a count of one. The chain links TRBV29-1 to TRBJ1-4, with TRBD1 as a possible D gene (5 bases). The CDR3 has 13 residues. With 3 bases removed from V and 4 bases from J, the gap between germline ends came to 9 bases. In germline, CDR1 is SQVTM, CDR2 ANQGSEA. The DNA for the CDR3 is TGCAGCGTTGATGGGGGGAATAATGAAAAACTGTTTTTT. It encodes CSVDGGNNEKLFF.

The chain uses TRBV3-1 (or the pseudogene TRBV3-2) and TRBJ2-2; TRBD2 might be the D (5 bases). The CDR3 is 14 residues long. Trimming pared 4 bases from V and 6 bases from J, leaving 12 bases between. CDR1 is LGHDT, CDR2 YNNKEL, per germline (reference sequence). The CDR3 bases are TGTGCCAGCAGCCCACCGGACGGGGCCGGGGAGCTGTTTTTT. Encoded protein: CASSPPDGAGELFF.

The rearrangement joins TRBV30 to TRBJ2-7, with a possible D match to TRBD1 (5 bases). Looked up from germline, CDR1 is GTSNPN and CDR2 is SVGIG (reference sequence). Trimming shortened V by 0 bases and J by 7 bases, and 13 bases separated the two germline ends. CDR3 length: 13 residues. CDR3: CAWSVRRVGEQYF. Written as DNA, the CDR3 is TGTGCCTGGAGTGTCCGCAGGGTAGGGGAGCAGTACTTC.

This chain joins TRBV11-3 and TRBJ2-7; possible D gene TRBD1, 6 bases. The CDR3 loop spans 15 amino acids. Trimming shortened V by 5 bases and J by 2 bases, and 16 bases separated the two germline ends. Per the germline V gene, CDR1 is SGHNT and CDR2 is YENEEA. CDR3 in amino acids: CASSPRDTRAYEQYF. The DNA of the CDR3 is TGTGCCAGCAGCCCCCGGGACACACGAGCCTACGAGCAGTACTTC.

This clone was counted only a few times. The CDR3: CASSLGQGGNEKLFF. CDR3 DNA: TGCGCCAGCAGCTTGGGACAGGGCGGTAATGAAAAACTGTTTTTT. The chain couples TRBV5-1 to TRBJ1-4, with TRBD1 matching 7 bases. With V trimmed by 0 bases and J by 4 bases, 3 bases remained unmatched. This CDR3 has 15 amino acids. The germline CDR1 and CDR2 sequences are SGHRS and YFSETQ.

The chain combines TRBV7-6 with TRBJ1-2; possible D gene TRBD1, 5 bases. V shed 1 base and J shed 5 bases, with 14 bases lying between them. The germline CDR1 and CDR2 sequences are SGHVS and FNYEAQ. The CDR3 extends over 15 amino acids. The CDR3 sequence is CASSLVAGGGYGYTF. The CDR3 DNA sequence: TGTGCCAGCAGCTTAGTGGCCGGGGGGGGGTATGGCTACACCTTC.

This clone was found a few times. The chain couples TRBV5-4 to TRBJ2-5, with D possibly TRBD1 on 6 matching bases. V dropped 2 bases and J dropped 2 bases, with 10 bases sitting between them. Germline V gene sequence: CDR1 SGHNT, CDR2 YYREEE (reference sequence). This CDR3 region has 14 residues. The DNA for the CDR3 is TGTGCCAGCAGCTTTCAAGGACAGCAAGAGACCCAGTACTTC. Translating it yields CASSFQGQQETQYF.

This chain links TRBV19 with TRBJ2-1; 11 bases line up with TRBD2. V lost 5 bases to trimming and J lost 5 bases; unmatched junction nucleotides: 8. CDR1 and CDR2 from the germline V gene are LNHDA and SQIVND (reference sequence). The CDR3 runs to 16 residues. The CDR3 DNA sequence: TGTGCCAGTAGTTCCGGTAGCGGGAGGGCCAACAATGAGCAGTTCTTC. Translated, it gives CASSSGSGRANNEQFF.

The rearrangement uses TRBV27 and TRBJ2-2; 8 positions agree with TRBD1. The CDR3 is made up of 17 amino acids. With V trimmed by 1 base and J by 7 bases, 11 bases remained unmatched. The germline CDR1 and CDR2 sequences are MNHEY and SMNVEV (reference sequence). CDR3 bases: TGTGCCAGCAGTTTATTGTCGGACAGGGCAAGGGTCGGGGAGCTGTTTTTT. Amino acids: CASSLLSDRARVGELFF.